What follows are 16 T cell receptor beta chains derived from one specimen sequenced in a study of cytomegalovirus exposure and HLA in healthy donors. PCR involved 60 Vbeta and 13 Jbeta primers. Sequencing was performed with immunoSEQ multiplex PCR; in TCRdb, only in-frame clones are kept and a portion is missing. Here the sample spans 100,000 or so clones, more than 65% being singletons. The sample was PBMCs. The receptors derive from a man aged 40-49 years in good health and CMV-seropositive.

This chain connects TRBV5-1 to TRBJ2-5; TRBD1 matches 9 bases. The CDR3 totals 15 residues. J was trimmed by 5 bases and V by 4 bases; bases with no gene match: 9. Germline CDR1 SGHRS, CDR2 YFSETQ. In DNA, the CDR3 is TGCGCCAGCAGCGTGACAGGGGGGTATAGGGAGACCCAGTACTTC. Its translation: CASSVTGGYRETQYF.

J is TRBJ2-1 and V is TRBV5-4; a possible D gene is TRBD1 (6 bases). Trimming cost V 5 bases and J 6 bases, with 18 bases left between them. The CDR3 loop spans 15 amino acids. CDR1 and CDR2 from the germline V gene are SGHNT and YYREEE (reference sequence). The CDR3 DNA reads TGTGCCAGCAGTCAGGCAGGGGCAGGAATCAATGAGCAGTTCTTC. It specifies CASSQAGAGINEQFF.

The rearrangement links TRBV11-2 to TRBJ2-7, with a possible D match to TRBD1 (5 bases). This CDR3 region has 15 residues. Trimming took 1 base from V and 0 from J, leaving 10 bases between them. Germline V gene data show CDR1 as SGHAT and CDR2 as FQNNGV. The CDR3 nucleotides are TGTGCCAGCAGCTTAGCCCCGGACACCTCCTACGAGCAGTACTTC. Protein: CASSLAPDTSYEQYF. Based on the CDR3 plus reference TRBV11-2 and TRBJ2-7, the full variable domain is EAGVAQSPRYKIIEKRQSVAFWCNPISGHATLYWYQQILGQGPKLLIQFQNNGVVDDSQLPKDRFSAERLKGVDSTLKIQPAKLEDSAVYLCASSLAPDTSYEQYFGPGTRLTVT.

The chain recombines TRBV6-5 with TRBJ1-2; TRBD1 matches 9 bases. The CDR3 covers 13 residues. V dropped 4 bases and J dropped 5; count of bases not matched to a gene: 2. CDR1 is MNHEY and CDR2 is SVGAGI in the germline V gene. The CDR3 DNA is TGTGCCAGCAGTTCGGGACAGGGATATGGCTACACCTTC. Its translation: CASSSGQGYGYTF.

This clone was counted between two and nine times. The rearrangement links TRBV27 to TRBJ2-5, with 7 bases aligning to TRBD2. The CDR3 length is 16 residues. Germline values: CDR1 MNHEY, CDR2 SMNVEV (reference sequence). V shed 2 bases and J 5 bases; nucleotides not matched to a gene: 11. The CDR3, as DNA: TGTGCCAGCAGTTTACGCCAGACCGGGGGGAGGGAGACCCAGTACTTC. It yields the protein CASSLRQTGGRETQYF.

In regard to this clone: Compared with germline, one end of the junction differs, possibly owing to a read error. V and J are TRBV10-3 and TRBJ2-6; D may be TRBD1 (5 bases). The CDR3 runs 17 residues. Germline lookup yields CDR1 ENHRY and CDR2 SYGVKD. This CDR3 reads CAISEVRLSTGANGLTF. The CDR3 coding sequence is TGTGCCATCAGTGAGGTTCGGCTATCTACTGGGGCCAACGGCCTGACTTTC.

The chain couples TRBV9 to TRBJ2-2; 7 bases map to TRBD1. The germline V gene encodes CDR1 SGDLS and CDR2 YYNGEE. J lost 7 bases, V lost 0 bases, and 6 bases had no gene match. This CDR3 contains 15 residues. Here the CDR3 reads CASSVEGTVHGELFF. DNA of the CDR3: TGTGCCAGCAGCGTAGAAGGGACAGTCCACGGGGAGCTGTTTTTT.

About this clone itself: An end of the junction differs from the germline gene, which may be a read error. The V gene is TRBV5-1, the J gene TRBJ2-6; TRBD1 might be the D (5 bases). The CDR3 sequence is 17 residues long. Germline V gives CDR1 SGHRS, CDR2 YFSETQ. CDR3 residues: CASSLFYSSSGANGLTF. DNA for the CDR3: TGCGCCAGCAGCTTGTTCTACAGCAGCTCTGGGGCCAACGGCCTGACTTTC.

The rearrangement links TRBV5-6 to TRBJ2-3; 8 positions agree with TRBD2. J was trimmed by 8 bases and V by 3 bases; bases with no gene match: 2. The CDR3 contains 12 residues. Germline V lookup: CDR1 SGHDT, CDR2 YYEEEE. CDR3 sequence: CASSSGLATQYF. Written as DNA, the CDR3 is TGTGCCAGCAGCTCCGGACTAGCTACGCAGTATTTT.

V gene TRBV18 combines with J gene TRBJ2-1; D perhaps matches TRBD1 (6 bases). Trimming shortened V by 3 bases and J by 5 bases, and 11 bases separated the two germline ends. Germline-derived CDR1 and CDR2 are KGHSH and LQKENI. This CDR3 is 14 amino acids long. The CDR3 sequence: CASSPRPGDNEQFF. DNA for the CDR3: TGTGCCAGCTCACCCCGGCCAGGGGACAATGAGCAGTTCTTC.

The chain couples TRBV5-6 to TRBJ2-2; D might be TRBD2 (6 bases). CDR1 SGHDT and CDR2 YYEEEE come from the germline V gene. CDR3 length: 18 residues. V lost 6 bases and J lost 0, with 21 bases in between. The CDR3 nucleotides are TGTGCCAGCACCGGTGGGTATAGCGGCCGAACGAACACCGGGGAGCTGTTTTTT. Translation: CASTGGYSGRTNTGELFF.

About this clone: This same CDR3 is encoded by further DNA sequences in the sample. J is TRBJ2-7 and V is TRBV11-3, with 7 nucleotides matching TRBD2. Looked up from germline, CDR1 is SGHNT and CDR2 is YENEEA. CDR3 length: 12 residues. Unmatched junction bases numbered 4, after V lost 5 bases and J lost 6 bases. The CDR3 protein is CASSRGGSEQYF. The DNA of the CDR3 is TGTGCCAGCAGCAGGGGAGGGAGCGAGCAGTACTTC.

This chain connects TRBV7-9 to TRBJ1-3; D is undetermined. Trimming removed 2 bases from V and 3 bases from J, with 8 bases in between. From germline, CDR1 is SEHNR and CDR2 FQNEAQ (reference sequence). This CDR3 comprises 14 residues. CDR3 protein: CASSLRGSGNTIYF. In nucleotides, the CDR3 is TGTGCCAGCAGCTTACGAGGGAGTGGAAACACCATATATTTT. Combining the CDR3 with reference TRBV7-9 and TRBJ1-3 gives the whole variable domain DTGVSQNPRHKITKRGQNVTFRCDPISEHNRLYWYRQTLGQGPEFLTYFQNEAQLEKSRLLSDRFSAERPKGSFSTLEIQRTEQGDSAMYLCASSLRGSGNTIYFGEGSWLTVV.

The chain joins TRBV29-1 to TRBJ1-3, with D maybe TRBD1 (5 bases). The V gene lost 4 bases and the J gene lost 0 bases, with 10 bases spanning the gap. The CDR3 totals 14 residues. CDR1 is SQVTM and CDR2 is ANQGSEA in the germline V gene. As DNA, the CDR3 is TGCAGCGTTGGGGGGGGGTACTCTGGAAACACCATATATTTT. It encodes CSVGGGYSGNTIYF.

V gene TRBV7-8 combines with J gene TRBJ2-5, with 7 bases identical to TRBD2. CDR3 length: 14 amino acids. V lost 8 bases and J lost 1; bases outside the gene matches: 7. From germline, CDR1 is SGHVS and CDR2 FQNEAQ. The CDR3, as DNA: TGTGCCAGCCGACAGAGCGGGGCCCAAGAGACCCAGTACTTC. As protein: CASRQSGAQETQYF.

This rearrangement joins TRBV19 to TRBJ2-3, with TRBD1 matching over 9 bases. Germline values: CDR1 LNHDA, CDR2 SQIVND (reference sequence). The CDR3 is 16 residues long. The junction had 9 bases not matched to a gene; V was cut back by 2 bases and J by 6 bases. CDR3 protein: CASSISATGGRDTQYF. CDR3 in DNA: TGTGCCAGTAGTATAAGCGCGACAGGGGGAAGGGATACGCAGTATTTT. Combining the CDR3 with reference TRBV19 and TRBJ2-3 gives the whole variable domain DGGITQSPKYLFRKEGQNVTLSCEQNLNHDAMYWYRQDPGQGLRLIYYSQIVNDFQKGDIAEGYSVSREKKESFPLTVTSAQKNPTAFYLCASSISATGGRDTQYFGPGTRLTVL.